The present TCR beta chain was sequenced within a study of cytomegalovirus exposure and HLA in healthy donors. Study-wide context: The study placed 80% to 90% of its roughly 400 genotyped donors in the Caucasian-associated ancestry cluster.

Healthy donors of bone marrow made up the group. The ends lost 5 bases at V and 4 bases at J; junction bases unmatched: 3. CDR3 length equals 14 residues. Looked up from germline, CDR1 is SGHRS and CDR2 is YFSETQ. In the case of this clone: What it binds is not known.

Researchers ran the PCR with 60 Vbeta and 13 Jbeta primers. The method was immunoSEQ multiplex PCR; TCRdb's version includes in-frame clones alone and lacks a portion of them. The data hold fewer than 350,000 clones, with 70% to 90% observed a single time. Notes on the study in general: In presence/absence analyses, roughly uniform sequencing depth across donors was assumed. Most CMV-associated TCR beta chains were later found to appear HLA-restricted.

The sequence was collected from a woman younger than 35 in good health and CMV-seronegative. The rearrangement joins TRBV5-1 to TRBJ2-3, with 11 bases lining up with TRBD2. Sample: PBMCs. The chain's CDR3 is CASRSGLAADTQYF. Written as DNA, the CDR3 is TGCGCCAGCAGGTCGGGACTAGCGGCAGATACGCAGTATTTT.